This T cell receptor beta chain was identified during a study of blood T cell repertoires in COVID-19 (dated by TCRdb to 2020 to 2021). Background for the entire study: Collaborator samples came from the United States, Italy and Spain and covered acute and convalescent phases of COVID-19. The prospective study material was composed of cDNA or gDNA derived from T cells, B-cell-depleted T cells, or PBMCs. The dataset comprised deeply sampled blood TCRbeta repertoires from subjects exposed to, actively infected with, or recovered from COVID-19. The repertoires were released in a freely available public database intended as a resource for research on the immune response to SARS-CoV-2. Samples came from the ongoing ImmuneRACE study (first 160 participants) plus 1,254 subjects from 6 global collaborators. The sample metadata nearly always contained a de-identified subject ID, COVID-19 status, age in years and sex. Where available, HLA class I and class II types were obtained from metadata supplied by the sample provider rather than from assay-based typing. Beyond this particular receptor, the publication reports: The amount of clinical and demographic metadata varied by source and participant and was provided uncurated.

Remarks on this clone: This clone's antigen is unknown. Within one base of it there is no much larger clone, and no base qualities were kept.

TCRbeta CDR3 regions were amplified from genomic DNA using the immunoSEQ Assay, a bias-controlled multiplex PCR. Per the original workflow: The number of nucleated cells in each sample was estimated from the amplification of reference gene primers within the assay. To quantify the absolute abundance of each unique TCRbeta CDR3 rearrangement, sequence reads were collapsed and filtered. For each sample, productive Simpson clonality was calculated by taking the square root of Simpson's diversity index across productive rearrangements. TCRdb stores this immuneACCESS table with in-frame sequences only. Part of the clones is absent; in the studies checked, under half of the shortfall reflects unresolved V genes, and no reason is known for the rest. V, J and clone size derive from that table, while D and trimming were established from the DNA sequence. The sample table contains more than 25,000 clones; only one count was recorded for 68% of them. The ten largest clones represent approximately 16% of the sample.

Whole blood was collected in K2EDTA tubes by collaborating institutions according to the institutions' own protocols. Collaborator samples were shipped for TCRbeta analysis as frozen whole blood, isolated PBMCs, or DNA extracted from either sample type. The clonotype originates from a human donor in a cohort sampled during active COVID-19. What was sequenced was peripheral blood.

The DNA is TGCGCCAGCAGACCCGGTAGCACGAACACCGGGGAGCTGTTTTTT. Translated, it gives CASRPGSTNTGELFF. The V and J segments used are TRBV5-1 and TRBJ2-2; no confident D gene assignment can be made. Including the terminal cysteine and phenylalanine, the CDR3 comprises 15 residues. The CDR3 DNA has 45 bases and is translated from base 1. The V and J ends are trimmed by 5 bases and 0 bases, leaving 11 bases between them. The germline V gene sets CDR1 to SGHRS and CDR2 to YFSETQ.